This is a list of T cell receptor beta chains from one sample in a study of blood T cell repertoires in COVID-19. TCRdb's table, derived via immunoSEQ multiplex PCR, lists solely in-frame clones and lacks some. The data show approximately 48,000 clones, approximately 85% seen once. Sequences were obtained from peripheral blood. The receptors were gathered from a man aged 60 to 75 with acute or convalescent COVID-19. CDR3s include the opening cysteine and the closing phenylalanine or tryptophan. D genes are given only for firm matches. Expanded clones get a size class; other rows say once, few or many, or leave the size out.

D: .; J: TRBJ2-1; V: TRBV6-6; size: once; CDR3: CASTLRAGYEQFF; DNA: TGTGCCAGCACCCTAAGGGCGGGATATGAGCAGTTCTTC
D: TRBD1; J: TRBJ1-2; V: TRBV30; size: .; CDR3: CAWSGTTGTDGYTF; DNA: TGTGCCTGGAGCGGCACGACAGGGACGGACGGCTACACCTTC
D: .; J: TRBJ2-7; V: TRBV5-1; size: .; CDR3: CASSPGTRITYEQYF; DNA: TGCGCCAGCAGCCCCGGGACACGGATCACCTACGAGCAGTACTTC
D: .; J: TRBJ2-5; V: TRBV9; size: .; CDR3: CASRRGERRNQETQYF; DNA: TGTGCCAGTAGACGGGGAGAGCGCCGGAATCAAGAGACCCAGTACTTC
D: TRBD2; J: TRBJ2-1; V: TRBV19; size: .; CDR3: CASSIRASGSSTYNEQFF; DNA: TGTGCCAGTAGTATACGGGCTAGCGGGAGCTCCACCTACAATGAGCAGTTCTTC
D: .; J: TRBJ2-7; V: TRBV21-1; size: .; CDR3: CASRFKELGTAYEQYF; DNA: TGTGCCAGCAGATTTAAAGAGCTGGGTACAGCCTACGAGCAGTACTTC
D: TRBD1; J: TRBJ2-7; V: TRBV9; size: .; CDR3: CASSVGTGGIHEQYF; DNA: TGTGCCAGCAGCGTAGGGACAGGGGGCATCCACGAGCAGTACTTC
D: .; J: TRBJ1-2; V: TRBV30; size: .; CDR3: CAWSVGRANYGYTF; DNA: TGTGCCTGGAGTGTGGGGCGAGCTAACTATGGCTACACCTTC
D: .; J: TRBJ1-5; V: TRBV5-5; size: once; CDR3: CASSSLDRNNQPQHF; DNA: TGTGCCAGCAGCTCCTTGGACAGAAATAATCAGCCCCAGCATTTT
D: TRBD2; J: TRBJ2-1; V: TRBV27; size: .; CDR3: CASILGRLGYNEQFF; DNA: TGTGCCAGCATCCTCGGGAGGCTCGGGTACAATGAGCAGTTCTTC
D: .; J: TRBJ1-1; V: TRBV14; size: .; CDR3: CASSSPHSGYAEAFF; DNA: TGTGCCAGCAGTTCCCCCCATTCAGGGTACGCTGAAGCTTTCTTT
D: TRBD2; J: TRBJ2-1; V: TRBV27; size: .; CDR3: CASSSLAGAEQFF; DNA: TGTGCCAGCAGTTCACTAGCGGGAGCTGAGCAGTTCTTC
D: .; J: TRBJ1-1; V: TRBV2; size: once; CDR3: CASGGDRMMNTEAFF; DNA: TGTGCCAGCGGCGGCGACAGGATGATGAACACTGAAGCTTTCTTT
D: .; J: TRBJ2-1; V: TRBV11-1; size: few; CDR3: CASSSTAYNEQFF; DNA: TGTGCCAGCAGCTCAACAGCCTACAATGAGCAGTTCTTC
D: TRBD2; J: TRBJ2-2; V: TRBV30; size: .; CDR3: CAWSGLAGASNTGELFF; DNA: TGTGCCTGGAGTGGCCTAGCGGGAGCTTCGAACACCGGGGAGCTGTTTTTT
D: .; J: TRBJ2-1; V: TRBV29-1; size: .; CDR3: CSHARDPPGYEQFF; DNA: TGCAGCCATGCGCGGGACCCCCCTGGATATGAGCAGTTCTTC
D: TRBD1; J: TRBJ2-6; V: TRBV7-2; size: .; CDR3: CASSPKTGAGANVLTF; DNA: TGTGCCAGCAGTCCAAAGACAGGGGCCGGGGCCAACGTCCTGACTTTC
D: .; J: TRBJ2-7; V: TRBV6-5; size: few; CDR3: CASSPSGLFYEQYF; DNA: TGTGCCAGCAGTCCCAGCGGGTTGTTTTACGAGCAGTACTTC
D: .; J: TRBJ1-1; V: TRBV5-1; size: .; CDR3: CASSLAGQRITEAFF; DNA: TGCGCCAGCAGCTTGGCTGGACAAAGAATCACTGAAGCTTTCTTT
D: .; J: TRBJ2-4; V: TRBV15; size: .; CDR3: CATSRDNQVGNIQYF; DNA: TGTGCCACCAGCAGAGATAACCAGGTGGGAAACATTCAGTACTTC
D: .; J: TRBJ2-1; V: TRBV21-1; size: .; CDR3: CASRGTVGAGGNNEQFF; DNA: TGTGCCAGCAGAGGGACCGTCGGGGCGGGAGGGAACAATGAGCAGTTCTTC
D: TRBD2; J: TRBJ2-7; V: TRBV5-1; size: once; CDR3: CASSLGREASGFYEQYF; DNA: TGCGCCAGCAGCTTGGGCCGAGAGGCTAGCGGATTCTACGAGCAGTACTTC
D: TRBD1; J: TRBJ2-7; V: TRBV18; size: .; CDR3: CASSPGTATYEQYF; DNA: TGTGCCAGCTCACCCGGGACAGCCACCTACGAGCAGTACTTC
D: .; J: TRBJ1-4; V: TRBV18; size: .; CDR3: CASSLRGERANEKLFF; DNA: TGTGCCAGCTCCCTTCGGGGGGAACGGGCTAATGAAAAACTGTTTTTT
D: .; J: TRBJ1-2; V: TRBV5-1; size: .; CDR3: CASSSDTDYGYTF; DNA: TGCGCCAGCAGCTCGGACACCGACTATGGCTACACCTTC
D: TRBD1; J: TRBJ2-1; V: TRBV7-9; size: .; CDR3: CASTIGQGSLNEQFF; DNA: TGTGCCAGCACCATTGGACAGGGGTCGTTAAATGAGCAGTTCTTC
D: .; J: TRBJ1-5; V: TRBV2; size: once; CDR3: CASSGTRRDNQPQHF; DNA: TGTGCCAGCAGCGGAACCAGGCGGGATAATCAGCCCCAGCATTTT